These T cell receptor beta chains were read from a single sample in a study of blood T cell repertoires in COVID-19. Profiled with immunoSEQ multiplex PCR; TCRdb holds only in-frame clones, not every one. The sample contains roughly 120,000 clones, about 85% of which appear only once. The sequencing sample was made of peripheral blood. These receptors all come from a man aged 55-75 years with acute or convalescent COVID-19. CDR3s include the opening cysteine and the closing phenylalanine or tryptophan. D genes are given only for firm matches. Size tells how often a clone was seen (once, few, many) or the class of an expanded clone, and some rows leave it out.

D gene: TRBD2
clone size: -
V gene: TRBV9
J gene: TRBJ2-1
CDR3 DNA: TGTGCCAGCAGCCTCCGGGACTATTCCTACAATGAGCAGTTCTTC
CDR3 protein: CASSLRDYSYNEQFF

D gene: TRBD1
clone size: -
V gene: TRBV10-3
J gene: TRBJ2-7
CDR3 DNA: TGTGCCATCAGTGAGGGGACAGAGTTTGGCTTC
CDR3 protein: CAISEGTEFGF

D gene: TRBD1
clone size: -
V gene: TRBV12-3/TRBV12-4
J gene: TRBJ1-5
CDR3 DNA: TGTGCCAGCCGACAGGGGGGCAATCAGCCCCAGCATTTT
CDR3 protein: CASRQGGNQPQHF

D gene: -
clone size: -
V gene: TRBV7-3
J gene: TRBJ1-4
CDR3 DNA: TGTGCCAGCAGCTTAGGAGCGGGCTTAAATGAAAAACTGTTTTTT
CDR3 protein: CASSLGAGLNEKLFF

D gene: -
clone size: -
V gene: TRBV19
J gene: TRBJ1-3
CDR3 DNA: TGTGCCAGTAGTCCTCGAGCGCTACCGAGCTCTGGAAACACCATATATTTT
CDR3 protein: CASSPRALPSSGNTIYF

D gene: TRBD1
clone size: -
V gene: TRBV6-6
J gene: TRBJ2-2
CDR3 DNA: TGTGCCAGCAACACAGGGGGAGACACCGGGGAGCTGTTTTTT
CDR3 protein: CASNTGGDTGELFF

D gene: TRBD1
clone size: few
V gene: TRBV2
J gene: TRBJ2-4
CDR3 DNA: TGTGCCAGCGGGAGACAGGGGGCTATCCAGTACTTC
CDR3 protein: CASGRQGAIQYF

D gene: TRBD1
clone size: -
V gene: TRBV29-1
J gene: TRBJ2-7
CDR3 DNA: TGCAGCGTTGAAGGACAGGGGGTCTACGAGCAGTACTTC
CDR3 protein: CSVEGQGVYEQYF

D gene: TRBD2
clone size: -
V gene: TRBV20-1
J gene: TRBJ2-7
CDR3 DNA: TGCAGTGCTAGTATAGCGGGAGGGCCCTACGAGCAGTACTTC
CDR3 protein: CSASIAGGPYEQYF

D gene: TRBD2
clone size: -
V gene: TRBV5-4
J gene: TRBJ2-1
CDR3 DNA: TGTGCCAGCAGCAGACCGGGACTAGCGGATAATGAGCAGTTCTTC
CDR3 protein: CASSRPGLADNEQFF

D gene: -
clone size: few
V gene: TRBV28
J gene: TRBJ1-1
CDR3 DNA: TGTGCCAGCAGTTTACCCAGTGCGGTCACTGAAGCTTTCTTT
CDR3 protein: CASSLPSAVTEAFF

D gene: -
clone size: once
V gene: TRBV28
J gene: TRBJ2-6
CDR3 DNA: TGTGCCAGCAGTACGACAGGAGCCGGTGTCCTGACTTTC
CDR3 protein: CASSTTGAGVLTF

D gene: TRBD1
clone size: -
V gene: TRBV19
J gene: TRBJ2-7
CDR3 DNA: TGTGCCAGTAGTCACAGGGGTCGGGACGAGCAGTACTTC
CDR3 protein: CASSHRGRDEQYF

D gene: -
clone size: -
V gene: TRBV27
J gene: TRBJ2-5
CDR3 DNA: TGTGCCAGCAGTTTAAGCAGGGAAGAGACCCAGTACTTC
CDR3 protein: CASSLSREETQYF